Each of the 8 T cell receptor beta chains below was sequenced from the same sample in a study of T cell responses to AZD1222 COVID-19 vaccine. The repertoire was sequenced with immunoSEQ multiplex PCR; TCRdb's copy has only in-frame clones and lacks some. The data contain tens of thousands of clones, approximately 83% of them singletons. The sample here was peripheral blood, taken on day 0 of AZD1222 vaccination. The receptors come from an adult in good health.

This clone was found many times. V and J are TRBV9 and TRBJ1-3; D is unresolved. The ends were cut back, 0 bases at V and 2 bases at J, with 9 bases in the middle. Per the germline V gene, CDR1 is SGDLS and CDR2 is YYNGEE. The CDR3 covers 15 residues. CDR3 amino acids: CASSVEGSPGNTIYF. The CDR3 region has the DNA TGTGCCAGCAGCGTAGAAGGTAGTCCTGGAAACACCATATATTTT.

The J gene is TRBJ2-7, the V gene TRBV5-6; no definite D call. Trimming removed 4 bases at V and 4 bases at J, with 15 bases between. The V gene's germline CDR1 is SGHDT and CDR2 YYEEEE. The CDR3 is 14 residues long. This chain's CDR3 is CASSPLEQAYEQYF. CDR3 bases: TGTGCCAGCAGCCCCCTTGAGCAGGCGTACGAGCAGTACTTC.

The chain has TRBV6-4 and TRBJ1-2; D unresolved. Trimming removed 0 bases at V and 7 bases at J, with 15 bases between. This CDR3 has 15 amino acids. Per the germline V gene, CDR1 is MRHNA and CDR2 is SNTAGT. CDR3 nucleotides: TGTGCCAGCAGTGACTCACTTTTTAACTCAGTTGGCTACACCTTC. Protein product: CASSDSLFNSVGYTF.

The chain's CDR3 is CASSPPGLLEANEQFF. CDR3 bases: TGTGCCAGCAGCCCCCCGGGACTCCTCGAGGCGAATGAGCAGTTCTTC. The chain combines TRBV14 with TRBJ2-1; a weak D match, TRBD2 (6 bases). CDR3 length: 16 amino acids. Germline loops: CDR1 SGHDN, CDR2 FVKESK. V lost 4 bases and J 7 bases, leaving 20 bases between the germline ends.

The chain recombines TRBV18 with TRBJ1-3, with TRBD1 matching 10 bases. Germline CDR1 KGHSH, CDR2 LQKENI. Unmatched junction bases numbered 5, after V lost 2 bases and J lost 4 bases. This CDR3 contains 16 residues. The DNA of the CDR3 is TGTGCCAGCTCACCAAGGGGACAGGGGTACGGAAACACCATATATTTT. This sequence encodes CASSPRGQGYGNTIYF.

V gene TRBV9 combines with J gene TRBJ2-7; D possibly uses TRBD1 or TRBD2 (5 bases each). The CDR3 extends over 14 amino acids. The germline gives CDR1 SGDLS, CDR2 YYNGEE. Trimming stripped 4 bases from V and 6 bases from J, with 17 bases between. The CDR3, as DNA: TGTGCCAGCAGCTCCGACCGGGTCGGGGCCGAGCAGTACTTC. This translates into CASSSDRVGAEQYF. The variable domain in full, with the rest retrieved from reference TRBV9 and TRBJ2-7, is DSGVTQTPKHLITATGQRVTLRCSPRSGDLSVYWYQQSLDQGLQFLIQYYNGEERAKGNILERFSAQQFPDLHSELNLSSLELGDSALYFCASSSDRVGAEQYFGPGTRLTVT.

The chain links TRBV3-1 (or the pseudogene TRBV3-2) to TRBJ2-5, with D possibly matching TRBD1 (5 bases). This CDR3 comprises 14 residues. Germline CDR1 is LGHDT and CDR2 is YNNKEL (reference sequence). V was cut by 1 base and J by 7 bases, with 13 bases left in between. The CDR3 nucleotides are TGTGCCAGCAGCCAAGCTAGGGGTCTTGTGACCCAGTACTTC. This gives the protein CASSQARGLVTQYF.

This chain links TRBV5-1 with TRBJ2-3, with 10 bases lining up with TRBD1. With V trimmed by 7 bases and J by 1 base, 3 bases remained unmatched. The CDR3 is 14 amino acids. Germline loops: CDR1 SGHRS, CDR2 YFSETQ. The CDR3 spells CASGGTGGTDTQYF. The DNA of the CDR3 is TGCGCCAGCGGCGGGACAGGGGGCACAGATACGCAGTATTTT.